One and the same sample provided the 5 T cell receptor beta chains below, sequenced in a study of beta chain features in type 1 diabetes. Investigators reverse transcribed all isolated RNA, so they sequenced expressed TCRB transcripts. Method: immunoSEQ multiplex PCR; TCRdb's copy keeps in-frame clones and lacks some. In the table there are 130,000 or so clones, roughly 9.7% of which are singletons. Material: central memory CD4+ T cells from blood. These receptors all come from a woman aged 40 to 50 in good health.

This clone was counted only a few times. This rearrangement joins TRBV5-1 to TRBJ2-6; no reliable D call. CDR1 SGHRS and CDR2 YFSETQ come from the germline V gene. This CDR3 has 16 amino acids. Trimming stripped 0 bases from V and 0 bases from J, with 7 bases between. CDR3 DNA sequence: TGCGCCAGCAGCTTGGCCCTGTCCTCTGGGGCCAACGTCCTGACTTTC. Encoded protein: CASSLALSSGANVLTF.

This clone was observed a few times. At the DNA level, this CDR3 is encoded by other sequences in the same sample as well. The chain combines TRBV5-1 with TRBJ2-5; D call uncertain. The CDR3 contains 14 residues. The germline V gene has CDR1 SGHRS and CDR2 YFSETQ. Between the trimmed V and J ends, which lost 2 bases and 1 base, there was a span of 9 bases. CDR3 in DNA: TGCGCCAGCAGCTTTATCGGCGGCCAAGAGACCCAGTACTTC. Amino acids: CASSFIGGQETQYF.

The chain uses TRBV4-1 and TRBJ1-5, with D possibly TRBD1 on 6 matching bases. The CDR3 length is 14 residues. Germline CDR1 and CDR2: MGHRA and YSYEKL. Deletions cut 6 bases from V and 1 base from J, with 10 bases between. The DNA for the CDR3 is TGCGCCAGCAGTACAGGGTGGAGCAATCAGCCCCAGCATTTT. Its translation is CASSTGWSNQPQHF.

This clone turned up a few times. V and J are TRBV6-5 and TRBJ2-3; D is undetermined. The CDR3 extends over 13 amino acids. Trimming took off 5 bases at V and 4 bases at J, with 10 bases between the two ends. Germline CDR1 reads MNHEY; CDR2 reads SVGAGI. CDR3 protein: CASSPWRADTQYF. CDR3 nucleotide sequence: TGTGCCAGCAGTCCCTGGAGAGCAGATACGCAGTATTTT.

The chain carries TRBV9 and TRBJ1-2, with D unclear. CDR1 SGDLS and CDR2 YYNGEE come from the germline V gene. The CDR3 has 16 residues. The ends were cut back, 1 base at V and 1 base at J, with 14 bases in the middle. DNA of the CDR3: TGTGCCAGCAGCGTATTCGACCGGGCGGGTAACTATGGCTACACCTTC. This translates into CASSVFDRAGNYGYTF. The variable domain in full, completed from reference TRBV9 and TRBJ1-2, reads DSGVTQTPKHLITATGQRVTLRCSPRSGDLSVYWYQQSLDQGLQFLIQYYNGEERAKGNILERFSAQQFPDLHSELNLSSLELGDSALYFCASSVFDRAGNYGYTFGSGTRLTVV.